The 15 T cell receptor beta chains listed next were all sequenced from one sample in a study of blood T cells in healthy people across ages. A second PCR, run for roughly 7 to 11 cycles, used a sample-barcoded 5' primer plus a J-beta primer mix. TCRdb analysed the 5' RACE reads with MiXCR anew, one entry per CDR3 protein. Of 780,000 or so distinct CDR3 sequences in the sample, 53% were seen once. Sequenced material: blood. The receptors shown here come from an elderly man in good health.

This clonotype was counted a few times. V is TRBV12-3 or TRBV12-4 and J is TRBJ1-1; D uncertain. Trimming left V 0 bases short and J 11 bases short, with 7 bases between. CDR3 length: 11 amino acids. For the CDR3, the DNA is TGTGCCAGCAGTTTAGCGCCCGCGGCTTTCTTT. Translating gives CASSLAPAAFF.

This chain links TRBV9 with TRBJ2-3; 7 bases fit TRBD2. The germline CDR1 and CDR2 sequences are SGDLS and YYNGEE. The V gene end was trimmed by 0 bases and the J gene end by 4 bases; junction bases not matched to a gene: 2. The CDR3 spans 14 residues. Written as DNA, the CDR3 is TGTGCCAGCAGCGTAGACGCGGGAGCAGATACGCAGTATTTT. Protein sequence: CASSVDAGADTQYF.

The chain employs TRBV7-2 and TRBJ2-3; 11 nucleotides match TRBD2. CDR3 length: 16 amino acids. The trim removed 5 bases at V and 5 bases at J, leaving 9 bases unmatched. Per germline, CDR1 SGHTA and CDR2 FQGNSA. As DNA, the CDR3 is TGTGCCAGCAGCAGAAGACTAGCGGGAATGTTAGATACGCAGTATTTT. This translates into CASSRRLAGMLDTQYF.

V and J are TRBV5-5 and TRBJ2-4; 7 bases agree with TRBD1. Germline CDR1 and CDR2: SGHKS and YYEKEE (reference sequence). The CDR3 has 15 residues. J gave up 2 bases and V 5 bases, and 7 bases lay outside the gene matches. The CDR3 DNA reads TGTGCCAGCAGTTCACAGGGGATTTCCAAAAACATTCAGTACTTC. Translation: CASSSQGISKNIQYF.

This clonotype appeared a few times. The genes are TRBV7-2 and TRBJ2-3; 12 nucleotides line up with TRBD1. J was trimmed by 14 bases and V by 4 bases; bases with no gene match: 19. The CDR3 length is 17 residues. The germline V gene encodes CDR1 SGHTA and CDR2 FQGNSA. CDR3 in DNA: TGTGCCAGCAGCTCCCGTGGGACAGGGGGCGGCTACAGATACGCGTATTTT. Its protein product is CASSSRGTGGGYRYAYF.

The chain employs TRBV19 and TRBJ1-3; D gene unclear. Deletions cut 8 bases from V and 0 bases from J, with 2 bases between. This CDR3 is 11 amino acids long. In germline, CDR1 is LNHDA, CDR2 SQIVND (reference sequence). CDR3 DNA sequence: TGTGCCAGTGGCTCTGGAAACACCATATATTTT. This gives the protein CASGSGNTIYF.

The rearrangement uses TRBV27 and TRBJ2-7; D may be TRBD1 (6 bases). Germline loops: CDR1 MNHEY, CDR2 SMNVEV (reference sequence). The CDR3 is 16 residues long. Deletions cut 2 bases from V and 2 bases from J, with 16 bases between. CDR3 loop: CASSLGMGTQPYEQYF. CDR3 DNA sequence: TGTGCCAGCAGTTTAGGAATGGGGACACAACCCTACGAGCAGTACTTC.

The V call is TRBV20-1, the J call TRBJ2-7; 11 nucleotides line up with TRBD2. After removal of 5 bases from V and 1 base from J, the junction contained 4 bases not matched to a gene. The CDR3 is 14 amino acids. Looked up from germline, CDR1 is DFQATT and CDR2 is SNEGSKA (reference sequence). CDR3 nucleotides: TGCAGTGCTCAACTAGCGGGAGCGTCCTACGAGCAGTACTTC. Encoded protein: CSAQLAGASYEQYF.

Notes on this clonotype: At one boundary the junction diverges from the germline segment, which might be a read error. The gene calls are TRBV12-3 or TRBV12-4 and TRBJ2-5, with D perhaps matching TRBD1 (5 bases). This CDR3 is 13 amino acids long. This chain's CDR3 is CVSRPTEQETQYF. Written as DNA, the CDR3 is TGTGTCAGCAGACCGACAGAGCAAGAGACCCAGTACTTC.

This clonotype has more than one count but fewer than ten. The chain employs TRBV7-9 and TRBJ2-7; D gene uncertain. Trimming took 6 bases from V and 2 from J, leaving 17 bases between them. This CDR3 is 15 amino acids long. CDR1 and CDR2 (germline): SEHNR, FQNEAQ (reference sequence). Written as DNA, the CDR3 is TGTGCCAGCAGTCCACGTCCAGGACCAACCTACGAGCAGTACTTC. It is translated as CASSPRPGPTYEQYF.

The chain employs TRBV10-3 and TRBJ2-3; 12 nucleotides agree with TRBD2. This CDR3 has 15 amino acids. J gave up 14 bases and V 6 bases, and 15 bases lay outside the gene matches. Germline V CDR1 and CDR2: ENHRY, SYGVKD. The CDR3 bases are TGTGCCATCAGCCCCCTCCTAGCGGGAGGGGGATACGCGTATTTT. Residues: CAISPLLAGGGYAYF.

CDR3 sequence reads: CASSLSGPRDGYTF. The DNA for the CDR3 is TGTGCCAGCAGCTTATCTGGCCCGCGGGATGGCTACACCTTC. The chain combines TRBV11-1 with TRBJ1-2; D is undetermined. The CDR3 consists of 14 residues. CDR1 and CDR2 (germline): SGHAT, FQDESV (reference sequence). Trimming took off 2 bases at V and 6 bases at J, with 13 bases between the two ends.

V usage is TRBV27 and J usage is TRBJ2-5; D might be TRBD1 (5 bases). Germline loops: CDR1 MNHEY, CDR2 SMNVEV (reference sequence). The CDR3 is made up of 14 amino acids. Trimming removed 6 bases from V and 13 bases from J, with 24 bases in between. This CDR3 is CASSSRVIYNELYF. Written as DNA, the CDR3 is TGTGCCAGCAGCAGCAGGGTGATTTACAATGAGCTGTACTTC.

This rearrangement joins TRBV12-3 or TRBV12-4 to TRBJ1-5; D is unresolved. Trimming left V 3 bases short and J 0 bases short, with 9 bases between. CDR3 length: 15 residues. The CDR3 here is CASSFGHYSNQPQHF. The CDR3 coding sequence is TGTGCCAGCAGTTTTGGGCATTATAGCAATCAGCCCCAGCATTTT.

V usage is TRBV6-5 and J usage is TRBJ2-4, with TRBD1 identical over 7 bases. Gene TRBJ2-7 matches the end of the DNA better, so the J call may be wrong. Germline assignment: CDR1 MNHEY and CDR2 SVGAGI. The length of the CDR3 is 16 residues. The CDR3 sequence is CASSYPRGLLRLEQYF. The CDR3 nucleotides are TGTGCCAGCAGTTACCCGAGGGGGCTACTCAGACTCGAGCAGTACTTC.